This entry describes one T cell receptor beta chain. What antigen it recognizes has not been identified. Base qualities are not at hand, and no much larger clone is one base apart. This specimen comes from a study of blood T cell repertoires in COVID-19 (TCRdb year 2020). Study-wide context: The collaborator samples originated in the United States, Italy and Spain and spanned the acute and convalescent phases of COVID-19. The prospective study material was composed of cDNA or gDNA derived from T cells, B-cell-depleted T cells, or PBMCs. Where available, HLA class I and class II types were taken from metadata supplied by the sample provider and were not determined by assay-based typing. The samples were drawn from the first 160 participants of the ongoing ImmuneRACE study and from over 950 subjects provided by 6 global collaborators. Nearly every sample came with metadata listing a de-identified subject ID, COVID-19 status, age in years and sex. The repertoires were made available in a free public database intended to serve as a resource for research on the immune response to SARS-CoV-2. Subjects who had been exposed to COVID-19, were actively infected with it, or had recovered from it provided the deeply sampled blood TCRbeta repertoires that made up the dataset. Overall results and qualifications from the work: The quantity of clinical and demographic metadata differed by source and by participant and was supplied without curation.

Participants in the prospective study were enrolled through a virtual design, were aged about 18 to 100 years, and lived in approximately 25 United States geographic areas. In the prospective study, participants were assigned to cohorts based on the clinical history participants reported in a screening survey and a study questionnaire. Mobile phlebotomists in the prospective study collected whole blood, serum and a nasopharyngeal or oropharyngeal swab from every participant. Additional blood draws and questionnaires over an approximately 2-month period could optionally be provided by prospective study participants. Blood samples from the prospective study were shipped frozen or at room temperature prior to DNA extraction. TCRbeta CDR3 regions were amplified from genomic DNA using the immunoSEQ Assay, a bias-controlled multiplex PCR. In the paper's pipeline: The number of nucleated cells in each sample was estimated by amplification of reference gene primers within the assay. To quantify the absolute abundance of each unique TCRbeta CDR3 rearrangement, sequence reads were collapsed and filtered. For each sample, productive Simpson clonality was calculated as the square root of Simpson's diversity index across productive rearrangements. TCRdb retrieved this table from immuneACCESS and kept in-frame rearrangements only. Not all clones are present; in checked studies, unresolved V genes account for under half, and no reason is known for the remainder. V, J and clone size are those of that table, while D and trimming were read from the DNA. For this sample there are around 250,000 clones; roughly nine tenths appear just once. 1.2% of the sample rests with the top ten.

V is clipped by 3 bases and J by 1 base, and the sequence between their germline boundaries is 7 bases long. From the cysteine up to the phenylalanine, the CDR3 has a length of 14 residues. The only DNA kept is the CDR3, 42 bases in frame from the first base. Reading the germline V gene gives CDR1 SNHLY and CDR2 FYNNEI. Here the chain combines TRBV2 and TRBJ1-5; tentative D gene TRBD1, with 6 bases matching. Sequencing input: PBMCs or T cells enriched from blood (not recorded which). The TCR sequence derives from a human donor in a cohort exposed to, infected with or recovered from COVID-19 (not recorded which). The donor label of this sample is uncertain. In nucleotide form, the sequence is TGTGCCAGCAGTGAGGGGACAAGCAATCAGCCCCAGCATTTT. This encodes CASSEGTSNQPQHF.